The present entry profiles one T cell receptor (beta chain) with its context. Its antigen is unknown. Germline V gene lookup returns CDR1 SEHNR and CDR2 FQNEAQ (reference sequence). The V gene lost 2 bases and the J gene lost 5 bases, with 18 bases spanning the gap. This CDR3 region has 16 residues. Amplification yielded TCR beta CDR3 regions, with RNA transcripts as the source. The TCR CDR3 was amplified in a first-round RT-PCR using the HTBI primer set. One entry per CDR3 protein results from TCRdb running MiXCR on the multiplex PCR reads. The sample lists about 200,000 distinct CDR3 sequences, about a sixth occurring once. On the basis of clinical symptoms, serum thyroxine and TRAb, thyroid ultrasound and orbital computed tomography, diagnoses were made. This entry is derived from a study of T cells in Graves' hyperthyroidism and ophthalmopathy. Findings of the study overall: A median approximately 6.5 months before onset, the model predicted ophthalmopathy. Most thyroid clonotypes expanded above 0.001 appeared in blood too.

Sequenced: blood. The rearrangement joins TRBV7-9 to TRBJ1-1; possible D gene TRBD1, 6 bases. This TCR was sampled from a woman aged 50 to 60 with Graves' hyperthyroidism. Here the CDR3 DNA reads TGTGCCAGCAGCTTAACCTTGTCCGGGGGCAAAACTGAAGCTTTCTTT. It encodes CASSLTLSGGKTEAFF.